Below, one T cell receptor beta chain is given with its context. The data belong to a study of blood T cell repertoires in COVID-19. Study background: There were acute and convalescent COVID-19 samples, and they came from the United States, Italy and Spain. T cells, B-cell-depleted T cells, or PBMCs provided the cDNA or gDNA that served as material.

The V gene's germline CDR1 is SGDLS and CDR2 YYNGEE. CDR3 length: 18 amino acids. The V segment lost 4 bases and the J segment 5 bases; nucleotides outside the gene matches: 13. As handled by the study authors: Researchers report that nucleated cell counts were estimated from reference gene primer amplification. Profiling relied on immunoSEQ multiplex PCR, and the TCRdb table lists in-frame clones only, not all of them. The V and J calls and the clone size are those of that table, but D and trimming were determined from the DNA. This table has roughly 70,000 clones, 90% appearing once. Sequenced material: peripheral blood. The V gene is TRBV9, the J gene TRBJ2-2, with 11 nucleotides matching TRBD2. The TCR sequence derives from a woman older than 75 with active COVID-19. The CDR3 here is CASSSGTSGKGGTGELFF. The DNA of the CDR3 is TGTGCCAGCAGCAGCGGGACTAGCGGAAAAGGGGGTACCGGGGAGCTGTTTTTT.